A single sample is the source of the 6 T cell receptor beta chains below, sequenced in a study of T cells in Graves' hyperthyroidism and ophthalmopathy. Template material for amplifying TCR beta CDR3 regions consisted of RNA transcripts. First-round RT-PCR with HTBI primers amplified the TCR CDR3 region. TCRdb independently ran MiXCR on the multiplex PCR reads; one entry per CDR3 protein. The data contain more than 250,000 distinct CDR3 sequences, 15% of them singletons. Sequences were obtained from blood. These receptors all come from a woman between 45 and 65 years old with Graves' hyperthyroidism that later progressed to Graves' ophthalmopathy.

The V gene is TRBV7-2, the J gene TRBJ1-4; D not resolved. CDR1 SGHTA and CDR2 FQGNSA come from the germline V gene. The CDR3 length is 15 residues. V gave up 2 bases and J gave up 7 bases, with 14 bases separating them. The CDR3 is CASSLRLMATEKLFF. In DNA, the CDR3 is TGTGCCAGCAGCTTAAGGTTGATGGCTACTGAAAAACTGTTTTTT.

Many counts were recorded for this clonotype. The rearrangement links TRBV5-1 to TRBJ1-1, with D possibly being TRBD1 (5 bases). V was clipped by 4 bases and J by 5 bases, with 12 bases between them. This CDR3 spans 13 amino acids. Looked up from germline, CDR1 is SGHRS and CDR2 is YFSETQ. CDR3 residues: CASSSQGGTEAFF. The CDR3 nucleotides read TGCGCCAGCAGCAGTCAGGGTGGAACTGAAGCTTTCTTT.

This clonotype was detected ten times or more. V is TRBV5-5 and J is TRBJ2-1, with a weak D call TRBD2 (6 bases). The ends were cut back, 2 bases at V and 2 bases at J, with 11 bases in the middle. This CDR3 is built from 15 residues. Germline V gene data show CDR1 as SGHKS and CDR2 as YYEKEE (reference sequence). The DNA of the CDR3 is TGTGCCAGCAGCTTAGGAGGGAGTCCCTACAATGAGCAGTTCTTC. It specifies CASSLGGSPYNEQFF.

This clonotype was seen ten or more times. The CDR3 region is CASSENRYNTEAFF. CDR3 in DNA: TGTGCCAGCAGTGAAAACAGGTACAACACTGAAGCTTTCTTT. J is TRBJ1-1 and V is TRBV2, with D possibly TRBD1 on 5 matching bases. CDR1 is SNHLY and CDR2 is FYNNEI in the germline V gene. There are 14 residues in the CDR3. V lost 2 bases and J 2 bases, leaving 9 bases between the germline ends.

This clonotype was detected many times. V usage is TRBV18 and J usage is TRBJ2-5; the D is unclear. This CDR3 contains 12 residues. The germline V gene has CDR1 KGHSH and CDR2 LQKENI. V lost 3 bases and J 5 bases, leaving 7 bases between the germline ends. The CDR3 here is CASSPSSETQYF. CDR3 nucleotides: TGTGCCAGCTCACCCTCATCGGAGACCCAGTACTTC.

The sample holds many counts of this clonotype. J is TRBJ1-1 and V is TRBV18, with unresolved D. This CDR3 is built from 13 residues. V gave up 4 bases and J gave up 3 bases, with 9 bases separating them. Germline-derived CDR1 and CDR2 are KGHSH and LQKENI. CDR3 loop: CASSHYKYTEAFF. In DNA form, the CDR3 reads TGTGCCAGCTCACATTACAAGTACACTGAAGCTTTCTTT.